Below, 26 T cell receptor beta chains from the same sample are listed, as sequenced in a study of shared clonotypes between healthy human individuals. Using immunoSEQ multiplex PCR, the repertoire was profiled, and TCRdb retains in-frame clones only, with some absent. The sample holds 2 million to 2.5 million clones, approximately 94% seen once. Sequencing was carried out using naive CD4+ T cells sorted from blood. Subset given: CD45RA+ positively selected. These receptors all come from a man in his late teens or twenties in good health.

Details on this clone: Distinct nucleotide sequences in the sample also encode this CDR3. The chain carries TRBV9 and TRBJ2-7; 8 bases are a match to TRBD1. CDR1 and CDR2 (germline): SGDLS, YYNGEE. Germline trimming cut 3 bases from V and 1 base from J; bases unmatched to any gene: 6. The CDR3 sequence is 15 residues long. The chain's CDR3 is CASSGGQGASYEQYF. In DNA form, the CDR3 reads TGTGCCAGCAGCGGTGGCCAGGGGGCGTCCTACGAGCAGTACTTC.

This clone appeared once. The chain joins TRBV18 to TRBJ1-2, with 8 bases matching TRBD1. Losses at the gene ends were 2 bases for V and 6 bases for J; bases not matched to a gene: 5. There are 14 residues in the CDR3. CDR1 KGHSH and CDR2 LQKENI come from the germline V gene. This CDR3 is CASSPADRENGYTF. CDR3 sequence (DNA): TGTGCCAGCTCACCAGCGGACAGGGAAAATGGCTACACCTTC. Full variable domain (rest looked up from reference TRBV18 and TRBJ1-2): NAGVMQNPRHLVRRRGQEARLRCSPMKGHSHVYWYRQLPEEGLKFMVYLQKENIIDESGMPKERFSAEFPKEGPSILRIQQVVRGDSAAYFCASSPADRENGYTFGSGTRLTVV.

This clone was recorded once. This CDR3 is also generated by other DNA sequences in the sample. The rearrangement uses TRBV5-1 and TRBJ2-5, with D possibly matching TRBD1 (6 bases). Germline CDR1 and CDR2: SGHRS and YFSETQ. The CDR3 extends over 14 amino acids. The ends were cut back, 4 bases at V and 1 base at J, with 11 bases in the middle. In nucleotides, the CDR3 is TGCGCCAGCAGCCTCGGGACATTCCAAGAGACCCAGTACTTC. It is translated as CASSLGTFQETQYF.

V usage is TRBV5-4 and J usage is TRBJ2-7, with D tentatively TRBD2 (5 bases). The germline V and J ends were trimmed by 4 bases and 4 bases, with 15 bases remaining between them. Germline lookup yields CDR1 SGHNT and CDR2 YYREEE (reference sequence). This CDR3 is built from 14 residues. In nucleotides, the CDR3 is TGTGCCAGCAGCCCGGGCGGGCTGGGTTACGAGCAGTACTTC. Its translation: CASSPGGLGYEQYF.

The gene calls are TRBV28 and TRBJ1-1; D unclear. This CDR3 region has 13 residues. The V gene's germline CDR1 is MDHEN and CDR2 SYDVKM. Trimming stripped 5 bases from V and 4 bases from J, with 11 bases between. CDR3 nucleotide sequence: TGTGCCAGCAGTCGGCCGGGGATCACTGAAGCTTTCTTT. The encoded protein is CASSRPGITEAFF.

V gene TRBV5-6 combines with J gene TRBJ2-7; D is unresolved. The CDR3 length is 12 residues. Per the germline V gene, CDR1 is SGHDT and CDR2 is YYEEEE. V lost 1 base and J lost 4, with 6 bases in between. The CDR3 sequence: CASSLTVYEQYF. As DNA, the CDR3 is TGTGCCAGCAGCTTGACCGTGTACGAGCAGTACTTC.

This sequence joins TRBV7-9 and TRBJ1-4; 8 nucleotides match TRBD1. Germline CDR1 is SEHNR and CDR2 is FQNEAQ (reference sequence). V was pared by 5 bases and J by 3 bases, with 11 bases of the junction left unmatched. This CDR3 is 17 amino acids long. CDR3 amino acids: CASSPRQGKRANEKLFF. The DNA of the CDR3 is TGTGCCAGCAGCCCTCGACAGGGGAAAAGGGCTAATGAAAAACTGTTTTTT.

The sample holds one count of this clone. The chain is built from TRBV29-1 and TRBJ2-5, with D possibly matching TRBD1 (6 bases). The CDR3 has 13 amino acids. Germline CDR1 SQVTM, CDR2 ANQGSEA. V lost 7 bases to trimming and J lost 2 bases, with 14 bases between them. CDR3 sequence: CSAETTGQETQYF. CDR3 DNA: TGCAGCGCAGAGACGACAGGTCAAGAGACCCAGTACTTC.

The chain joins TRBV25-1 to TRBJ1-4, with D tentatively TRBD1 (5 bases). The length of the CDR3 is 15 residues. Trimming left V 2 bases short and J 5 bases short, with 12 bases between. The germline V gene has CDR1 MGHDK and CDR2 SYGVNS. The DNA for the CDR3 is TGTGCCAGCAGTGAAAGTGGGAAGGGGAATGAAAAACTGTTTTTT. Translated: CASSESGKGNEKLFF.

The CDR3 loop is CASSSLGLYNEQFF. DNA of the CDR3: TGTGCCAGCAGCTCCCTGGGACTCTACAATGAGCAGTTCTTC. J is TRBJ2-1 and V is TRBV27; possible D gene TRBD2, 6 bases. Germline CDR1 reads MNHEY; CDR2 reads SMNVEV (reference sequence). V was pared by 6 bases and J by 3 bases, with 12 bases between. This CDR3 has 14 residues.

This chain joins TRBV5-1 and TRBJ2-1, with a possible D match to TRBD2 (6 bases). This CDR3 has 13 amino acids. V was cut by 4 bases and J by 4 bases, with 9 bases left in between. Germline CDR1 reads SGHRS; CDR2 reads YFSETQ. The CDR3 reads CASSPAGYNEQFF. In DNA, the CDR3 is TGCGCCAGCAGCCCCGCGGGGTACAATGAGCAGTTCTTC.

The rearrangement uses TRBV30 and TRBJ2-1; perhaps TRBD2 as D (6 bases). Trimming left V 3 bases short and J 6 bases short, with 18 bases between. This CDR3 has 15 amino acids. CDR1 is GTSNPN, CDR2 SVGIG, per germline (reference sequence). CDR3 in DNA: TGTGCCTGGAGAGCGTCAGGGAGGAAGGTCAATGAGCAGTTCTTC. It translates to CAWRASGRKVNEQFF.

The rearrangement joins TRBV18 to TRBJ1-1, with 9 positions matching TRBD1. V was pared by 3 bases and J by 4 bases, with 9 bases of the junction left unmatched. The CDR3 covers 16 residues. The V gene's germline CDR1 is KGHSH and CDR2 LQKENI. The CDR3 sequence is CASSPGQGSLGTEAFF. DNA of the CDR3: TGTGCCAGCTCACCGGGACAGGGCTCCTTGGGCACTGAAGCTTTCTTT.

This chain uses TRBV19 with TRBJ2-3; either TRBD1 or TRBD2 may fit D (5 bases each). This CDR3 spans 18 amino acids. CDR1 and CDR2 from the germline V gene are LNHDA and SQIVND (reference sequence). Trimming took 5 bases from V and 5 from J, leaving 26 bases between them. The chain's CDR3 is CASSSPRLSGASIDTQYF. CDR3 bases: TGTGCCAGTAGTTCCCCCCGCCTTTCCGGGGCGTCGATAGATACGCAGTATTTT.

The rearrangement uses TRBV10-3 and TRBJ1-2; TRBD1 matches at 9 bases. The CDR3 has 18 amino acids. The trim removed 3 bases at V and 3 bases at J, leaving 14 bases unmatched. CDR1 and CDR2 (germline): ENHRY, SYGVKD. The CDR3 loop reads CAISDFTGGTFTYYGYTF. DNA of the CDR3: TGTGCCATCAGTGATTTTACAGGGGGCACTTTTACTTACTATGGCTACACCTTC.

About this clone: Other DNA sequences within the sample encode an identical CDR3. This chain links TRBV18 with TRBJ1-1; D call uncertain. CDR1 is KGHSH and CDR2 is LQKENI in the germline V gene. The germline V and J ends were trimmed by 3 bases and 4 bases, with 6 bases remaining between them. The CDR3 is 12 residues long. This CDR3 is CASSPAGTEAFF. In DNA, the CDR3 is TGTGCCAGCTCACCGGCGGGCACTGAAGCTTTCTTT.

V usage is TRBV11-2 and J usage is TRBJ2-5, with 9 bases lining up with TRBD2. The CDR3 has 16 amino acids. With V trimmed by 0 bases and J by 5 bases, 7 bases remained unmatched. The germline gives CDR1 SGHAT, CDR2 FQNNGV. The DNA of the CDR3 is TGTGCCAGCAGCTTAGATAGTAGCGGGAGAGGCGAGACCCAGTACTTC. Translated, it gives CASSLDSSGRGETQYF.

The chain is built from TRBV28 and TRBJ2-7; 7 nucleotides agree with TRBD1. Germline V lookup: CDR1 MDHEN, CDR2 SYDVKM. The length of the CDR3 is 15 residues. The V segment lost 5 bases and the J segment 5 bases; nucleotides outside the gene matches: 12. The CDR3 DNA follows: TGTGCCAGCAGTGGGCAGGGGGTGGCTAGCCACGAGCAGTACTTC. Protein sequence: CASSGQGVASHEQYF.

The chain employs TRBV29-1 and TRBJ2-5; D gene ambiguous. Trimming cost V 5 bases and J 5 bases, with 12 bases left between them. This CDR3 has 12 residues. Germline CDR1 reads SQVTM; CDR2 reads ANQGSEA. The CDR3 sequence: CSVLGEVETQYF. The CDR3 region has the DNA TGCAGCGTTCTGGGCGAAGTGGAGACCCAGTACTTC.

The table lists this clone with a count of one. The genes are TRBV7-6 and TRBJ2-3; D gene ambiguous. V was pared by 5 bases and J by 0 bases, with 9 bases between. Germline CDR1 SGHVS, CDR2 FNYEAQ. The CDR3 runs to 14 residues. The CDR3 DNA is TGTGCCAGCAGCCCGGACCTAAGCACAGATACGCAGTATTTT. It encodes CASSPDLSTDTQYF.

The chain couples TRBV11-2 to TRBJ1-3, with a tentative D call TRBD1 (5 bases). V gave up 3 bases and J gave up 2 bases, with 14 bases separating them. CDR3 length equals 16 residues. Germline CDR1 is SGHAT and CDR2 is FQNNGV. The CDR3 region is CASSFPLGGAGNTIYF. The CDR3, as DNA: TGTGCCAGCAGCTTCCCACTCGGGGGGGCTGGAAACACCATATATTTT.

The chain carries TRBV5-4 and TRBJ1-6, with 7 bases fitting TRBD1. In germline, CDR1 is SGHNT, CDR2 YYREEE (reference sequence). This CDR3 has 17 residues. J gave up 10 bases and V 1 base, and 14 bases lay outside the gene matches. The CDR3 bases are TGTGCCAGCAGCTTGAATCCCTCGACAGGGACGGGCTCACCCCTCCACTTT. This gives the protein CASSLNPSTGTGSPLHF.

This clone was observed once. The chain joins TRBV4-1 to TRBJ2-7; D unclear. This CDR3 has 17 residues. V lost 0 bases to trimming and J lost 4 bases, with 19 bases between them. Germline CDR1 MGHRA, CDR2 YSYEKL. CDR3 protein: CASSQDRSVTAFYEQYF. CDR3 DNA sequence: TGCGCCAGCAGCCAAGATAGATCGGTGACGGCTTTTTACGAGCAGTACTTC.

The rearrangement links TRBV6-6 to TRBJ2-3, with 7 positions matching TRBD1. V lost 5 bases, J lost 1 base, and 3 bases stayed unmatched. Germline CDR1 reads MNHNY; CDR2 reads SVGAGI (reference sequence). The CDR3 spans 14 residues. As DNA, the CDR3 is TGTGCCAGCAGTAACACAGGGGGCACAGATACGCAGTATTTT. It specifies CASSNTGGTDTQYF.

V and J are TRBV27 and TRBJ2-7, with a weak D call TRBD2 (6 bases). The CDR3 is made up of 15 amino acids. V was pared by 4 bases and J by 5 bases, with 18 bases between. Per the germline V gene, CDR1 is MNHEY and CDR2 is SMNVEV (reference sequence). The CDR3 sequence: CASSSVAEFSHEQYF. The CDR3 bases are TGTGCCAGCAGTTCCGTAGCGGAATTTTCCCACGAGCAGTACTTC.

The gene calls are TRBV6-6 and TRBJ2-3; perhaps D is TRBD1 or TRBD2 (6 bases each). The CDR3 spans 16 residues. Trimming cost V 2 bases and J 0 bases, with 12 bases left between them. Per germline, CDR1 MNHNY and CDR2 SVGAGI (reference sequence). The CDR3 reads CASSYGGTRSTDTQYF. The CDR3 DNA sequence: TGTGCCAGCAGTTACGGCGGGACACGAAGCACAGATACGCAGTATTTT.